A single sample is the source of the 31 T cell receptor beta chains below, sequenced in a study of blood T cell repertoires in COVID-19. Some clones are missing from TCRdb's copy, which holds only in-frame ones; the method was immunoSEQ multiplex PCR. The sample consists of approximately 300,000 clones, roughly 86% of them appearing once. Sequenced: peripheral blood. These receptors all stem from a woman between 25 and 40 years old with COVID-19, enrolled during active disease.

J is TRBJ1-3 and V is TRBV5-6, with D unclear. Trimming removed 2 bases at V and 2 bases at J, with 11 bases between. In germline, CDR1 is SGHDT, CDR2 YYEEEE. The CDR3 totals 15 residues. As DNA, the CDR3 is TGTGCCAGCAGCTTTATAGGGAGGACTGGAAACACCATATATTTT. This gives the protein CASSFIGRTGNTIYF.

V is TRBV5-4 and J is TRBJ2-1, with a weak D call TRBD2 (6 bases). There are 15 residues in the CDR3. Germline CDR1 reads SGHNT; CDR2 reads YYREEE (reference sequence). Trimming took 2 bases from V and 2 from J, leaving 11 bases between them. The CDR3 DNA reads TGTGCCAGCAGCTTAGGAAGCGGGCCCTACAATGAGCAGTTCTTC. Residues: CASSLGSGPYNEQFF.

The chain combines TRBV30 with TRBJ1-5; D might be TRBD1 (5 bases). The CDR3 contains 13 residues. Germline lookup yields CDR1 GTSNPN and CDR2 SVGIG (reference sequence). V dropped 1 base and J dropped 9 bases, with 13 bases sitting between them. The CDR3 here is CAWSGGPLGPQHF. DNA for the CDR3: TGTGCCTGGAGTGGGGGCCCTTTGGGGCCCCAGCATTTT. The variable domain in full, completed from reference TRBV30 and TRBJ1-5, reads SQTIHQWPATLVQPVGSPLSLECTVEGTSNPNLYWYRQAAGRGLQLLFYSVGIGQISSEVPQNLSASRPQDRQFILSSKKLLLSDSGFYLCAWSGGPLGPQHFGDGTRLSIL.

The J gene is TRBJ2-3, the V gene TRBV10-3; D possibly corresponds to TRBD1 (5 bases). The V and J ends lost 3 bases and 6 bases respectively, with 16 bases between them. The CDR3 spans 15 residues. Germline lookup yields CDR1 ENHRY and CDR2 SYGVKD. CDR3 coding DNA: TGTGCCATCAGTGAAAGGGGTGGCCTTTCGGATACGCAGTATTTT. Protein product: CAISERGGLSDTQYF.

The chain joins TRBV29-1 to TRBJ2-5, with TRBD1 matching 9 bases. CDR3 length equals 14 residues. J lost 4 bases, V lost 7 bases, and 10 bases had no gene match. Germline loops: CDR1 SQVTM, CDR2 ANQGSEA. CDR3 bases: TGCAGCGGCCTCCGGGACAGGGATCGAGAGACCCAGTACTTC. Translating it yields CSGLRDRDRETQYF.

J is TRBJ2-2 and V is TRBV5-1; 8 positions match TRBD2. V was pared by 1 base and J by 3 bases, with 8 bases of the junction left unmatched. Germline assignment: CDR1 SGHRS and CDR2 YFSETQ. The CDR3 spans 17 residues. The CDR3 reads CASSLFFGRGDTGELFF. The CDR3, as DNA: TGCGCCAGCAGCTTGTTTTTCGGGAGGGGCGACACCGGGGAGCTGTTTTTT.

The chain links TRBV5-4 to TRBJ2-7; D is perhaps TRBD2 (7 bases). The germline V gene encodes CDR1 SGHNT and CDR2 YYREEE (reference sequence). The germline V and J ends were trimmed by 3 bases and 5 bases, with 18 bases remaining between them. The CDR3 loop spans 15 amino acids. In DNA, the CDR3 is TGTGCCAGCAGCTCCTTGGGGGGGCGGGTCGACGAGCAGTACTTC. Amino acids: CASSSLGGRVDEQYF.

There are a few counts of this clone. The chain combines TRBV5-1 with TRBJ1-5; no definite D call. The germline V and J ends were trimmed by 4 bases and 6 bases, with 11 bases remaining between them. The germline V gene has CDR1 SGHRS and CDR2 YFSETQ. The CDR3 contains 13 residues. The CDR3 spells CASSVGLSQPQHF. The CDR3 nucleotides read TGCGCCAGCAGCGTTGGACTAAGTCAGCCCCAGCATTTT.

The table lists this clone with a few counts. V gene TRBV19 combines with J gene TRBJ1-4, with D unresolved. Germline V CDR1 and CDR2: LNHDA, SQIVND (reference sequence). The CDR3 sequence is 14 residues long. Trimming cost V 2 bases and J 0 bases, with 4 bases left between them. CDR3 residues: CASSITATNEKLFF. The CDR3 nucleotides are TGTGCCAGTAGTATAACGGCAACTAATGAAAAACTGTTTTTT.

The table lists this clone with a count of one. The rearrangement uses TRBV24-1 and TRBJ2-7, with D tentatively TRBD2 (5 bases). V was clipped by 0 bases and J by 6 bases, with 8 bases between them. Germline V gene lookup returns CDR1 KGHDR and CDR2 SFDVKD. This CDR3 region has 13 residues. CDR3 nucleotide sequence: TGTGCCACCAGTGATTTGTGGACTTCCGAGCAGTACTTC. Amino acids: CATSDLWTSEQYF.

The chain recombines TRBV13 with TRBJ2-1; 8 positions agree with TRBD2. J was trimmed by 7 bases and V by 0 bases; bases with no gene match: 2. Germline V CDR1 and CDR2: PRHDT, FYEKMQ (reference sequence). The CDR3 sequence is 14 residues long. This chain's CDR3 is CASSLGLAENEQFF. Here the CDR3 DNA reads TGTGCCAGCAGCTTAGGACTAGCGGAGAATGAGCAGTTCTTC.

This chain links TRBV11-3 with TRBJ2-2, with 7 bases matching TRBD1. The CDR3 is made up of 15 amino acids. CDR1 SGHNT and CDR2 YENEEA come from the germline V gene. V was clipped by 1 base and J by 7 bases; unmatched bases: 6. The CDR3 protein is CASSLGQGDDGELFF. The CDR3 nucleotides read TGTGCCAGCAGCTTAGGACAGGGTGACGACGGGGAGCTGTTTTTT.

This chain links TRBV6-2 or TRBV6-3 with TRBJ2-1; D call uncertain. The CDR3 length is 15 residues. Trimming stripped 2 bases from V and 4 bases from J, with 12 bases between. Germline CDR1 reads MNHEY; CDR2 reads SVGEGT. The CDR3 coding sequence is TGTGCCAGCAGTTACATGGCGGAGATATACAATGAGCAGTTCTTC. Protein sequence: CASSYMAEIYNEQFF.

The chain employs TRBV18 and TRBJ2-2, with a tentative D call TRBD1 (5 bases). Trimming took 3 bases from V and 1 from J, leaving 12 bases between them. The germline V gene encodes CDR1 KGHSH and CDR2 LQKENI. The length of the CDR3 is 16 residues. In DNA form, the CDR3 reads TGTGCCAGCTCACCCCCGTGGGGCGAGAACACCGGGGAGCTGTTTTTT. It yields the protein CASSPPWGENTGELFF.

To note about this clone: At one boundary the junction diverges from the germline segment, which might be a read error. The J gene is TRBJ1-3, the V gene TRBV7-7; 9 nucleotides agree with TRBD1. CDR1 and CDR2 (germline): SSHAT, FNYEAQ (reference sequence). CDR3 length: 18 amino acids. Written as DNA, the CDR3 is TGTGCTAGCAGCTTAGGGACAGGGCCCGCGAGCTCTGGAAACACCATATATTTT. Translation gives CASSLGTGPASSGNTIYF.

The chain combines TRBV19 with TRBJ2-2; 7 nucleotides match TRBD1. The CDR3 sequence is 14 residues long. CDR1 is LNHDA and CDR2 is SQIVND in the germline V gene (reference sequence). The V and J ends lost 8 bases and 0 bases, in that order; junction bases with no gene match: 3. CDR3 protein: CASRQGPNTGELFF. The DNA for the CDR3 is TGTGCCAGTCGACAGGGCCCGAACACCGGGGAGCTGTTTTTT.

The chain joins TRBV24-1 to TRBJ2-5; D possibly corresponds to TRBD1 (6 bases). CDR3 length equals 14 residues. Per the germline V gene, CDR1 is KGHDR and CDR2 is SFDVKD. Between the trimmed V and J ends, which lost 4 bases and 6 bases, there was a span of 14 bases. Written as DNA, the CDR3 is TGTGCCACCAGTGACCCCACAGGGTTCAAGACCCAGTACTTC. Translating it yields CATSDPTGFKTQYF.

This rearrangement joins TRBV5-6 to TRBJ1-3, with D hard to call. The CDR3 is 14 amino acids. CDR1 and CDR2 (germline): SGHDT, YYEEEE. V was cut by 2 bases and J by 4 bases, with 10 bases left in between. In DNA, the CDR3 is TGTGCCAGCAGCTTCAACACAGCAGGAAACACCATATATTTT. Its protein is CASSFNTAGNTIYF.

This rearrangement joins TRBV18 to TRBJ2-3; 7 nucleotides match TRBD2. CDR3 length equals 17 residues. J lost 4 bases, V lost 2 bases, and 12 bases had no gene match. CDR1 and CDR2 from the germline V gene are KGHSH and LQKENI. CDR3 in DNA: TGTGCCAGCTCACCAGTTGACGGGACTACTGTGTCAGATACGCAGTATTTT. Translated: CASSPVDGTTVSDTQYF.

The V and J genes are TRBV29-1 and TRBJ2-3, with 10 nucleotides matching TRBD2. The CDR3 length is 16 residues. The V gene end was trimmed by 0 bases and the J gene end by 3 bases; junction bases not matched to a gene: 6. Germline loops: CDR1 SQVTM, CDR2 ANQGSEA. DNA for the CDR3: TGCAGCGTTGAAGATCGAGGGACTAGCGAAACAGATACGCAGTATTTT. Its translation is CSVEDRGTSETDTQYF.

The chain couples TRBV4-2 to TRBJ2-4; TRBD1 matches at 9 bases. The CDR3 is made up of 16 amino acids. CDR1 is LGHNA and CDR2 is YNFKEQ in the germline V gene. V lost 4 bases to trimming and J lost 6 bases; unmatched junction nucleotides: 10. The CDR3 sequence: CASSPMGDRDLNIQYF. DNA for the CDR3: TGTGCCAGCAGCCCTATGGGGGACAGGGACTTAAACATTCAGTACTTC.

The count of this clone is one. This chain links TRBV29-1 with TRBJ2-4, with TRBD1 as a possible D gene (5 bases). V was clipped by 6 bases and J by 6 bases, with 12 bases between them. CDR3 length: 12 residues. Germline CDR1 and CDR2: SQVTM and ANQGSEA. DNA for the CDR3: TGCAGCGTGAACGACAGACTAAACATTCAGTACTTC. Its protein is CSVNDRLNIQYF.

This sequence joins TRBV29-1 and TRBJ2-1; no definite D call. The CDR3 totals 12 residues. Germline V lookup: CDR1 SQVTM, CDR2 ANQGSEA. The germline V and J ends were trimmed by 7 bases and 4 bases, with 11 bases remaining between them. The CDR3 loop reads CSARFPYNEQFF. CDR3 coding DNA: TGCAGCGCCCGGTTCCCTTACAATGAGCAGTTCTTC.

The chain combines TRBV4-1 with TRBJ2-7; 9 nucleotides line up with TRBD1. With 3 bases clipped from V and 3 bases from J, the junction kept 3 bases outside the gene matches. The CDR3 consists of 14 residues. The germline gives CDR1 MGHRA, CDR2 YSYEKL. The DNA of the CDR3 is TGCGCCAGCAGCCACGAGACAGGGGGCTACGAGCAGTACTTC. Protein: CASSHETGGYEQYF.

This rearrangement joins TRBV9 to TRBJ1-1; weak D call: TRBD1 (6 bases). V was pared by 4 bases and J by 0 bases, with 13 bases between. The CDR3 totals 15 residues. Germline CDR1 is SGDLS and CDR2 is YYNGEE. CDR3: CASSPHRGLNTEAFF. CDR3 in DNA: TGTGCCAGCAGCCCCCATAGGGGGTTGAACACTGAAGCTTTCTTT.

This clone was seen a single time. The J gene is TRBJ1-2, the V gene TRBV7-3, with D maybe TRBD1 (5 bases). This CDR3 is 14 amino acids long. CDR1 is SGHTA, CDR2 FQGTGA, per germline. Trimming took 6 bases from V and 4 from J, leaving 15 bases between them. The CDR3 loop reads CASSPGPGGYGYTF. The CDR3 DNA reads TGTGCCAGCAGTCCAGGCCCCGGGGGCTATGGCTACACCTTC.

The chain combines TRBV28 with TRBJ1-2; possibly TRBD1 for D (5 bases). The CDR3 is made up of 14 amino acids. V was clipped by 6 bases and J by 1 base, with 12 bases between them. CDR1 MDHEN and CDR2 SYDVKM come from the germline V gene. CDR3 amino acids: CASRSLGGNYGYTF. In nucleotides, the CDR3 is TGTGCCAGCAGGTCACTGGGGGGTAACTATGGCTACACCTTC.

The rearrangement links TRBV21-1 to TRBJ2-1; whether TRBD2, the table's D call, matches the DNA was not checked. TRBV21-1 is a documented pseudogene. There are 14 residues in the CDR3. The CDR3 reads CASSKSGGGREQFF. In DNA, the CDR3 is TGTGCCAGCAGCAAATCTGGGGGAGGGAGGGAGCAGTTCTTC.

As to this clone: The same CDR3 can be traced to other DNA sequences in this sample. The chain links TRBV28 to TRBJ1-1; 9 nucleotides line up with TRBD1. Trimming cost V 6 bases and J 4 bases; bases outside gene matches: 9. The CDR3 runs to 15 residues. The germline V gene has CDR1 MDHEN and CDR2 SYDVKM. CDR3 in amino acids: CASSSPGQGSTEAFF. As DNA, the CDR3 is TGTGCCAGCAGCTCACCGGGACAGGGATCCACTGAAGCTTTCTTT.

The chain employs TRBV5-4 and TRBJ2-7, with TRBD2 identical over 14 bases. CDR1 is SGHNT and CDR2 is YYREEE in the germline V gene (reference sequence). The V segment lost 4 bases and the J segment 2 bases; nucleotides outside the gene matches: 8. The CDR3 extends over 17 amino acids. The CDR3, as DNA: TGTGCCAGCAGCAGGGGACTAGCGGGGGAAATTGCCTACGAGCAGTACTTC. Its translation is CASSRGLAGEIAYEQYF.

The count of this clone is one. The V and J genes are TRBV2 and TRBJ2-5, with TRBD1 matching 10 bases. The CDR3 consists of 14 residues. J gave up 7 bases and V 8 bases, and 10 bases lay outside the gene matches. Looked up from germline, CDR1 is SNHLY and CDR2 is FYNNEI. The CDR3 spells CASRMTGGAGTQYF. CDR3 DNA sequence: TGTGCCAGCCGGATGACAGGGGGCGCGGGGACCCAGTACTTC.